Listed here are 13 T cell receptor beta chains from one sample, sequenced in a study of cytomegalovirus exposure and HLA in healthy donors. Primers for the PCR totalled 60 Vbeta and 13 Jbeta. Produced via immunoSEQ multiplex PCR; TCRdb's table is partial and in-frame only. The specimen's table records around 35,000 clones. The sequenced sample was PBMCs. These receptors were collected from a woman between 40 and 55 years old in good health and CMV-seropositive.

CDR3 amino acids: CASSLSGQIGEKLFF. The CDR3 DNA sequence: TGTGCCAGCAGCTTATCGGGTCAGATCGGGGAAAAACTGTTTTTT. This chain uses TRBV7-9 with TRBJ1-4, with D unclear. With 2 bases removed from V and 8 bases from J, the gap between germline ends came to 15 bases. CDR3 length equals 15 residues. CDR1 and CDR2 from the germline V gene are SEHNR and FQNEAQ (reference sequence).

As to this clone: Other nucleotide sequences in the sample specify the same CDR3. The chain uses TRBV28 and TRBJ1-5; D gene unclear. V shed 3 bases and J shed 7 bases, with 13 bases lying between them. Per the germline V gene, CDR1 is MDHEN and CDR2 is SYDVKM. The CDR3 runs 14 residues. CDR3: CASSFRGLGQPQHF. CDR3 nucleotides: TGTGCCAGCAGTTTTAGAGGGTTAGGACAGCCCCAGCATTTT.

The chain links TRBV28 to TRBJ1-5; TRBD1 is a possible D gene (5 bases). V shed 2 bases and J shed 0 bases, with 20 bases lying between them. The CDR3 runs 19 residues. CDR1 MDHEN and CDR2 SYDVKM come from the germline V gene. Here the CDR3 reads CASSLQVGSGLFSNQPQHF. The DNA for the CDR3 is TGTGCCAGCAGTTTACAGGTCGGGTCAGGGCTTTTTAGCAATCAGCCCCAGCATTTT.

The chain combines TRBV9 with TRBJ2-3; 8 bases are shared with TRBD2. The CDR3 is made up of 14 amino acids. CDR1 SGDLS and CDR2 YYNGEE come from the germline V gene. The trim removed 0 bases at V and 4 bases at J, leaving 1 base unmatched. CDR3 in amino acids: CASSVAGGPDTQYF. DNA of the CDR3: TGTGCCAGCAGCGTAGCGGGAGGGCCAGATACGCAGTATTTT.

This chain connects TRBV4-2 to TRBJ2-7, with 12 bases that match TRBD2. V gave up 0 bases and J gave up 11 bases; unmatched junction bases: 14. CDR3 length: 17 amino acids. Per germline, CDR1 LGHNA and CDR2 YNFKEQ. CDR3 residues: CASSQDTTGLAGGPEYF. DNA for the CDR3: TGTGCCAGCAGCCAAGACACCACGGGGCTAGCGGGAGGGCCCGAGTACTTC.

The V call is TRBV2, the J call TRBJ1-3; 8 positions match TRBD1. The CDR3 sequence is 16 residues long. The V gene end was trimmed by 8 bases and the J gene end by 0 bases; junction bases not matched to a gene: 9. Germline V gene lookup returns CDR1 SNHLY and CDR2 FYNNEI. The DNA for the CDR3 is TGTGCCAGCGGGGGGACAGGCATGATCTCTGGAAACACCATATATTTT. Encoded protein: CASGGTGMISGNTIYF.

The genes are TRBV11-3 and TRBJ2-1, with 10 positions matching TRBD1. CDR3 size: 14 residues. CDR1 and CDR2 (germline): SGHNT, YENEEA. Trimming took 3 bases from V and 5 from J; bases not matched to a gene: 1. CDR3 in amino acids: CASSLGTGDNEQFF. DNA for the CDR3: TGTGCCAGCAGCTTGGGGACAGGGGACAATGAGCAGTTCTTC.

The chain uses TRBV4-2 and TRBJ2-1; 9 bases agree with TRBD2. V shed 0 bases, J shed 5 bases, and the junction held 5 bases outside the gene matches. This CDR3 spans 16 amino acids. Germline CDR1 is LGHNA and CDR2 is YNFKEQ. CDR3 DNA: TGTGCCAGCAGCCAAGACGAGCGGGAGGAAGACAATGAGCAGTTCTTC. Translated, it gives CASSQDEREEDNEQFF.

This rearrangement joins TRBV18 to TRBJ1-3; 8 nucleotides line up with TRBD1. There are 16 residues in the CDR3. CDR1 is KGHSH and CDR2 is LQKENI in the germline V gene. V lost 3 bases, J lost 1 base, and 5 bases stayed unmatched. Written as DNA, the CDR3 is TGTGCCAGCTCACCGAACCAGGGGGCATCTGGAAACACCATATATTTT. It translates to CASSPNQGASGNTIYF.

The chain carries TRBV4-2 and TRBJ1-1; TRBD1 agrees at 9 bases. The CDR3 contains 15 residues. Germline V CDR1 and CDR2: LGHNA, YNFKEQ. Losses at the gene ends were 4 bases for V and 3 bases for J; bases not matched to a gene: 6. In DNA, the CDR3 is TGTGCCAGCAGCCTTCAACAGGGGGCGGACACTGAAGCTTTCTTT. Its protein product is CASSLQQGADTEAFF.

CDR3 loop: CASSSGPKQGLNTEAFF. CDR3 nucleotide sequence: TGCGCCAGCAGCTCGGGCCCAAAACAGGGATTAAACACTGAAGCTTTCTTT. The chain links TRBV5-1 to TRBJ1-1; a possible D gene is TRBD1 (6 bases). The V end was cut by 3 bases, the J end by 2 bases, with 20 bases between. This CDR3 has 17 amino acids. Germline V gene sequence: CDR1 SGHRS, CDR2 YFSETQ.

This chain links TRBV7-2 with TRBJ2-2; 11 bases agree with TRBD2. Germline loops: CDR1 SGHTA, CDR2 FQGNSA. V lost 6 bases, J lost 0 bases, and 3 bases stayed unmatched. This CDR3 is 16 amino acids long. CDR3 coding DNA: TGTGCCAGCAGAGGGACTAGCGGTGCGAACACCGGGGAGCTGTTTTTT. Encoded protein: CASRGTSGANTGELFF.

The chain is built from TRBV2 and TRBJ1-2, with D perhaps TRBD1 (6 bases). V dropped 4 bases and J dropped 7 bases, with 13 bases sitting between them. Germline CDR1 is SNHLY and CDR2 is FYNNEI. CDR3 size: 13 residues. CDR3 residues: CASSVEGVGGYTF. Written as DNA, the CDR3 is TGTGCCAGCAGTGTCGAGGGGGTTGGTGGCTACACCTTC.